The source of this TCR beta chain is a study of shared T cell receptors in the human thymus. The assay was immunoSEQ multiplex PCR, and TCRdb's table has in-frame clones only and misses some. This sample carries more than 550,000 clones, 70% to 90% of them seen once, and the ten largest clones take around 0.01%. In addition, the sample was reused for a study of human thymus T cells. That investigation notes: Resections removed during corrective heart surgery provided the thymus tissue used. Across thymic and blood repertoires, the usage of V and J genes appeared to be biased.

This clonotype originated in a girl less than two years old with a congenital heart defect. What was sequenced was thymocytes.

The CDR3 reads CAWSAPPNNSPLHF. Here the CDR3 DNA reads TGTGCCTGGAGTGCCCCACCTAACAATTCACCCCTCCACTTT. The gene calls are TRBV30 and TRBJ1-6; D is uncertain. V dropped 1 base and J dropped 7 bases, with 11 bases sitting between them. This CDR3 is 14 amino acids long. The germline V gene encodes CDR1 GTSNPN and CDR2 SVGIG (reference sequence).